These 25 T cell receptor beta chains originate from one sample sequenced in a study of post-analysis software for immune sequencing data. Study results and caveats: Controls had lower frequencies than patients of about 5 TRBV segments, which included TRBV5-6, TRBV5-1 and TRBV20-1.

No cognate antigen is known for these TCRs. Unique molecular identifiers featured in each of the TCR beta cDNA libraries. TCRdb itself ran the PCR reads through MiXCR, one entry per CDR3 protein. The sample has hundreds of thousands of distinct CDR3 sequences; roughly 30% are singletons. Input material: blood. These receptors were collected from a girl aged 5 to 17 with multiple sclerosis.

This sequence joins TRBV12-3 or TRBV12-4 and TRBJ1-3, with D possibly being TRBD1 (5 bases). V was trimmed by 3 bases and J by 2 bases, leaving 8 bases between them. The CDR3 is 14 amino acids. CDR3 sequence (DNA): TGTGCCAGCAGTTTTTCGGGGGCTGGAAACACCATATATTTT. It specifies CASSFSGAGNTIYF.

The chain links TRBV7-2 to TRBJ2-3, with 7 bases matching TRBD2. Germline loops: CDR1 SGHTA, CDR2 FQGNSA. The CDR3 runs 14 residues. Unmatched junction bases numbered 8, after V lost 6 bases and J lost 5 bases. The CDR3 region is CASSRPRGVDTQYF. The DNA for the CDR3 is TGTGCCAGCAGTAGGCCCCGGGGGGTAGATACGCAGTATTTT.

This clonotype has just a few counts. This chain connects TRBV27 to TRBJ2-7, with D maybe TRBD2 (6 bases). CDR3 length: 13 residues. The germline CDR1 and CDR2 sequences are MNHEY and SMNVEV (reference sequence). V gave up 6 bases and J gave up 7 bases, with 16 bases separating them. This CDR3 reads CASSPRVGREQYF. CDR3 in DNA: TGTGCCAGCAGCCCGCGGGTGGGGAGGGAGCAGTACTTC.

This clonotype appeared a few times. The chain has TRBV10-3 and TRBJ1-6, with a tentative D call TRBD1 (5 bases). The CDR3 covers 15 residues. CDR1 ENHRY and CDR2 SYGVKD come from the germline V gene. Trimming took 6 bases from V and 10 from J, leaving 19 bases between them. The CDR3 DNA sequence: TGTGCCATCAGCCCAAGGGGCAGCGTAGGCTCACCCCTCCACTTT. Its protein is CAISPRGSVGSPLHF.

The rearrangement uses TRBV20-1 and TRBJ2-1; D not certain. Trimming cost V 4 bases and J 4 bases, with 14 bases left between them. Germline CDR1 and CDR2: DFQATT and SNEGSKA (reference sequence). The CDR3 has 14 residues. CDR3 loop: CSAIGAQQYNEQFF. CDR3 sequence (DNA): TGCAGTGCTATCGGAGCACAGCAATACAATGAGCAGTTCTTC.

This clonotype appeared a few times. This sequence joins TRBV5-1 and TRBJ2-3, with D maybe TRBD2 (5 bases). The CDR3 runs to 19 residues. Trimming cost V 0 bases and J 6 bases, with 26 bases left between them. From germline, CDR1 is SGHRS and CDR2 YFSETQ. CDR3 in DNA: TGCGCCAGCAGCTTGGGGCACCGAAGGCAAGGACTTATCCTTGATACGCAGTATTTT. Translated, it gives CASSLGHRRQGLILDTQYF.

The CDR3 DNA is TGCAGTGCTCACAGGACCTACGAGCAGTACTTC. Its translation is CSAHRTYEQYF. The chain uses TRBV20-1 and TRBJ2-7; the D gene is possibly TRBD1 (5 bases). The V and J ends lost 5 bases and 2 bases respectively, with 7 bases between them. The germline gives CDR1 DFQATT, CDR2 SNEGSKA (reference sequence). This CDR3 contains 11 residues.

Concerning this clonotype itself: Possible read error: a much larger clone is one base away. The V call is TRBV9, the J call TRBJ2-1; unclear D gene. The CDR3 consists of 15 residues. CDR1 and CDR2 from the germline V gene are SGDLS and YYNGEE. CDR3 DNA sequence: TGTGCCAGCAGCGTAGGAGACATCCTACGCGATGAGCCGTTCTTC. Its translation is CASSVGDILRDEPFF.

Many counts were recorded for this clonotype. V is TRBV5-1 and J is TRBJ2-5; D call uncertain. V gave up 4 bases and J gave up 4 bases, with 23 bases separating them. The CDR3 loop spans 17 amino acids. The germline V gene encodes CDR1 SGHRS and CDR2 YFSETQ. As DNA, the CDR3 is TGCGCCAGCAGCGCCCGCCCTATGGAAAGCGTTTCAGAGACCCAGTACTTC. Translating it yields CASSARPMESVSETQYF.

This clonotype has only a few counts. V is TRBV4-1 and J is TRBJ2-1, with a weak D call TRBD1 (6 bases). Trimming cost V 3 bases and J 2 bases, with 11 bases left between them. Germline CDR1 MGHRA, CDR2 YSYEKL. The CDR3 covers 15 residues. CDR3 sequence (DNA): TGCGCCAGCAGCCAGTGGGGGCAGGCCTACAATGAGCAGTTCTTC. Translating it yields CASSQWGQAYNEQFF.

This clonotype was detected only a few times. V is TRBV27 and J is TRBJ1-2; TRBD1 matches at 7 bases. Germline trimming cut 6 bases from V and 8 bases from J; bases unmatched to any gene: 12. Germline V lookup: CDR1 MNHEY, CDR2 SMNVEV (reference sequence). This CDR3 has 14 amino acids. The CDR3 region is CASSPLKGAYGYTF. The CDR3 coding sequence is TGTGCCAGCAGCCCCCTGAAGGGGGCGTACGGCTACACCTTC.

This chain connects TRBV15 to TRBJ2-7; TRBD2 matches 11 bases. The germline V gene has CDR1 LNHNV and CDR2 YYDKDF (reference sequence). Trimming at V came to 5 bases and at J to 5 bases, leaving 14 bases not matched to a gene. The CDR3 is 17 amino acids. The CDR3 DNA reads as TGTGCCACCAGCGGGTGGACTCTAGCGGGAGGATCGGACGAGCAGTACTTC. It codes for CATSGWTLAGGSDEQYF.

The chain employs TRBV11-2 and TRBJ2-7; TRBD1 agrees at 11 bases. The J call could be wrong; TRBJ2-4 is a better fit for the DNA end. The V gene's germline CDR1 is SGHAT and CDR2 FQNNGV. CDR3 length: 15 residues. For the CDR3, the DNA is TGTGCCAGCAGCTTAGCTTGGGACAGGGGGAACATTCAGTACTTC. Amino acids: CASSLAWDRGNIQYF.

In this sample, this clonotype turned up many times. This chain connects TRBV7-2 to TRBJ2-3; D is unresolved. The germline gives CDR1 SGHTA, CDR2 FQGNSA. Between the trimmed V and J ends, which lost 4 bases and 5 bases, there was a span of 4 bases. This CDR3 region has 11 residues. Written as DNA, the CDR3 is TGTGCCAGCAGCTGGCTAGATACGCAGTATTTT. This sequence encodes CASSWLDTQYF.

About this clonotype itself: Its ends do not fully match the called genes, so a read error is possible. The chain carries TRBV28 and TRBJ2-7; 7 bases map to TRBD1. CDR1 is MDHEN, CDR2 SYDVKM, per germline. The CDR3 sequence is 15 residues long. CDR3 sequence reads: CAGSLGQGVNYEQYF. As DNA, the CDR3 is TGTGCCGGCAGTTTAGGGCAGGGGGTAAACTACGAGCAGTACTTC.

This clonotype appeared once. The V and J genes are TRBV20-1 and TRBJ1-5, with D possibly matching TRBD1 (5 bases). Trimming took off 5 bases at V and 1 base at J, with 15 bases between the two ends. The CDR3 has 15 amino acids. From germline, CDR1 is DFQATT and CDR2 SNEGSKA (reference sequence). The CDR3 loop reads CSAPPREGSNQPQHF. The CDR3 DNA sequence: TGCAGTGCTCCTCCCAGGGAGGGCAGCAATCAGCCCCAGCATTTT.

The sample holds a few counts of this clonotype. V and J are TRBV3-1 and TRBJ2-3, with a tentative D call TRBD2 (5 bases). CDR3 size: 16 residues. The germline V gene encodes CDR1 LGHDT and CDR2 YNNKEL (reference sequence). V lost 4 bases and J 0 bases, leaving 14 bases between the germline ends. The CDR3 region has the DNA TGTGCCAGCAGCCCATCGAGACGGACTAGCACAGATACGCAGTATTTT. Translated, it gives CASSPSRRTSTDTQYF.

CDR3 nucleotide sequence: TGTGCCAGCAGCTGGGCGGAACAGTTGGACGGCTACACCTTC. Amino acid sequence: CASSWAEQLDGYTF. V and J are TRBV7-9 and TRBJ1-2; D remains unclear. This CDR3 is 14 amino acids long. Trimming pared 4 bases from V and 8 bases from J, leaving 17 bases between. Germline CDR1 is SEHNR and CDR2 is FQNEAQ (reference sequence).

This clonotype appeared a few times. This chain joins TRBV11-2 and TRBJ1-1, with D hard to call. Germline loops: CDR1 SGHAT, CDR2 FQNNGV. The length of the CDR3 is 14 residues. V gave up 4 bases and J gave up 5 bases, with 14 bases separating them. The CDR3 spells CASSSAGAVTEAFF. The CDR3 nucleotides are TGTGCCAGCAGCTCTGCGGGCGCGGTAACTGAAGCTTTCTTT. The complete variable domain, with remaining parts taken from reference TRBV11-2 and TRBJ1-1, reads EAGVAQSPRYKIIEKRQSVAFWCNPISGHATLYWYQQILGQGPKLLIQFQNNGVVDDSQLPKDRFSAERLKGVDSTLKIQPAKLEDSAVYLCASSSAGAVTEAFFGQGTRLTVV.

This clonotype was detected only a few times. J is TRBJ2-1 and V is TRBV20-1; 8 bases map to TRBD1. The CDR3 extends over 16 amino acids. The germline V gene has CDR1 DFQATT and CDR2 SNEGSKA (reference sequence). With 1 base clipped from V and 8 bases from J, the junction kept 13 bases outside the gene matches. In DNA, the CDR3 is TGCAGTGCTAGAGTATCGACAGGGGAGTTGCTGGATGAGCAGTTCTTC. It codes for CSARVSTGELLDEQFF.

Only a few counts were recorded for this clonotype. The chain carries TRBV7-9 and TRBJ2-4; 8 nucleotides match TRBD2. Gene TRBJ2-7 matches the end of the DNA better, so the J call may be wrong. Germline V gives CDR1 SEHNR, CDR2 FQNEAQ (reference sequence). CDR3 size: 14 residues. This chain's CDR3 is CASSPLAGRNEQYF. For the CDR3, the DNA is TGTGCCAGCAGCCCTTTAGCGGGACGCAACGAGCAGTACTTC.

DNA of the CDR3: TGTGCCAGCAGCGTAGACAGAGGGCAGTTCTTC. Encoded protein: CASSVDRGQFF. The chain uses TRBV9 and TRBJ2-1, with D unclear. Germline V CDR1 and CDR2: SGDLS, YYNGEE. The CDR3 consists of 11 residues. V shed 0 bases and J shed 12 bases, with 7 bases lying between them.

This clonotype was recorded a few times. J is TRBJ2-7 and V is TRBV6-6; 14 nucleotides agree with TRBD2. V lost 5 bases, J lost 5 bases, and 2 bases stayed unmatched. This CDR3 comprises 14 residues. Germline V lookup: CDR1 MNHNY, CDR2 SVGAGI (reference sequence). The CDR3 DNA is TGTGCCAGCAGTCAGGGACTAGCGGGAGACGAGCAGTACTTC. Its protein is CASSQGLAGDEQYF.

This clonotype was counted ten times or more. The chain combines TRBV6-5 with TRBJ2-6; D not certain. V dropped 6 bases and J dropped 0 bases, with 9 bases sitting between them. The CDR3 runs to 15 residues. The V gene's germline CDR1 is MNHEY and CDR2 SVGAGI. CDR3 coding DNA: TGTGCCAGCAGCAACGGAGTCTCTGGGGCCAACGTCCTGACTTTC. It codes for CASSNGVSGANVLTF.

This sequence joins TRBV10-2 and TRBJ1-2, with no clear D. This CDR3 region has 13 residues. The V gene's germline CDR1 is WSHSY and CDR2 SAAADI. The germline V and J ends were trimmed by 7 bases and 8 bases, with 17 bases remaining between them. The CDR3 DNA reads TGCGCCAGCACCGAACGGGGAAGCGACGGCTACACCTTC. Translating it yields CASTERGSDGYTF.